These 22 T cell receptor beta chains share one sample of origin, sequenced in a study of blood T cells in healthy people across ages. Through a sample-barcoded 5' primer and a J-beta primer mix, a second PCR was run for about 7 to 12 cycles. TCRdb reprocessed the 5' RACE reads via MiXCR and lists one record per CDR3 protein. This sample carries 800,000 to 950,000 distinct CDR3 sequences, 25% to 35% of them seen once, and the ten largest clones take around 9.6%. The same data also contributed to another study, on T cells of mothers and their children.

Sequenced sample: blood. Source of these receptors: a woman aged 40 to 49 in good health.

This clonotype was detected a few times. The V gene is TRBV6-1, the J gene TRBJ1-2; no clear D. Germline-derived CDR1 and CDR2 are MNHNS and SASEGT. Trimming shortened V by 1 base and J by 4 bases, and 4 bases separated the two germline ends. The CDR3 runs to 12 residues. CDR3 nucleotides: TGTGCCAGCAGTGAAGGGACCTATGGCTACACCTTC. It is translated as CASSEGTYGYTF.

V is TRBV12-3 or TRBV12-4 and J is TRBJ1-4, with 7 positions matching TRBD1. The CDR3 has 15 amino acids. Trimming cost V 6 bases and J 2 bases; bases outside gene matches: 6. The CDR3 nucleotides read TGTGCCAGCAGCTACATACAGGGGACTAATGAAAAACTGTTTTTT. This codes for CASSYIQGTNEKLFF.

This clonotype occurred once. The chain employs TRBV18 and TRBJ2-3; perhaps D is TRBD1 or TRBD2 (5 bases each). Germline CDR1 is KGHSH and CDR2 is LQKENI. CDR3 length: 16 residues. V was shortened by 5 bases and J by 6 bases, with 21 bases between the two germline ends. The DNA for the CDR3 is TGTGCCAGCTCAGAGGGCAGGGCAGGTGGGGCGGATACGCAGTATTTT. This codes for CASSEGRAGGADTQYF.

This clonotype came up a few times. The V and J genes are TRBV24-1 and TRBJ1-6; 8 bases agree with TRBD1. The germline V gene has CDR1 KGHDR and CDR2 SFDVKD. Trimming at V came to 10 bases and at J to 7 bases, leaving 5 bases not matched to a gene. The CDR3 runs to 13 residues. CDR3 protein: CATGQGANSPLHF. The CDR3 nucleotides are TGTGCCACAGGACAGGGCGCAAATTCACCCCTCCACTTT.

The CDR3 protein is CSLRGGNEQFF. The CDR3 DNA follows: TGCAGCTTGAGGGGGGGGAATGAGCAGTTCTTC. The rearrangement joins TRBV29-1 to TRBJ2-1; weak D call: TRBD2 (7 bases). Trimming shortened V by 8 bases and J by 7 bases, and 12 bases separated the two germline ends. The CDR3 has 11 residues. The germline CDR1 and CDR2 sequences are SQVTM and ANQGSEA.

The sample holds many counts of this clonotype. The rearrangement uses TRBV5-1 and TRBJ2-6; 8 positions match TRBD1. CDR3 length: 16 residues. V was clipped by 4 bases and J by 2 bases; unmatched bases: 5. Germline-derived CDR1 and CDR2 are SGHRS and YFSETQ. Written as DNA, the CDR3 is TGCGCCAGCAGCGGGGGACAGGAGGCTGGGGCCAACGTCCTGACTTTC. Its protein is CASSGGQEAGANVLTF.

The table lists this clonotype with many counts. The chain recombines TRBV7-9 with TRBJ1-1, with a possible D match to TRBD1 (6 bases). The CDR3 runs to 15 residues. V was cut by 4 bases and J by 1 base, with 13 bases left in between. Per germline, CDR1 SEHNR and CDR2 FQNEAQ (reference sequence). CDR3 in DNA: TGTGCCAGCAGCTCTTATACAGGGAGGAACACTGAAGCTTTCTTT. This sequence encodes CASSSYTGRNTEAFF.

The CDR3 loop reads CATKPRTNTEAFF. In DNA, the CDR3 is TGTGCCACCAAGCCCAGGACAAACACTGAAGCTTTCTTT. The chain recombines TRBV15 with TRBJ1-1; D perhaps matches TRBD1 (5 bases). Germline CDR1 and CDR2: LNHNV and YYDKDF (reference sequence). With 7 bases removed from V and 2 bases from J, the gap between germline ends came to 11 bases. CDR3 length: 13 amino acids.

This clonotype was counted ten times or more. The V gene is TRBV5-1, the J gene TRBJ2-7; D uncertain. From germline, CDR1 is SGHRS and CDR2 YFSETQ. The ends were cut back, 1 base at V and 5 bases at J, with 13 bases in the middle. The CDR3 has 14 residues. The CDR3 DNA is TGCGCCAGCAGCTTGCAGAGACCTCTGGACGAGCAGTACTTC. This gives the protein CASSLQRPLDEQYF.

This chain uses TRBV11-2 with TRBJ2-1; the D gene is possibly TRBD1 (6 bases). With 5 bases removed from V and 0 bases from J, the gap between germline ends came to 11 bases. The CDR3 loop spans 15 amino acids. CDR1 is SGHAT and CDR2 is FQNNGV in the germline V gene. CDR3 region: CASSTIRGSYNEQFF. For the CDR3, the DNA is TGTGCCAGCAGCACTATCAGGGGCTCCTACAATGAGCAGTTCTTC.

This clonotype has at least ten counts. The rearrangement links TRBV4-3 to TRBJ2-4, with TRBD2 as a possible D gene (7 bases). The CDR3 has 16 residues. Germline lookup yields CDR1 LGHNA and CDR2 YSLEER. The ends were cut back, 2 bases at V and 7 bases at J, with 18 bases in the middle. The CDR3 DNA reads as TGCGCCAGCAGCCAAAGGGACAAACTAGCGTGGAACATTCAGTACTTC. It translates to CASSQRDKLAWNIQYF.

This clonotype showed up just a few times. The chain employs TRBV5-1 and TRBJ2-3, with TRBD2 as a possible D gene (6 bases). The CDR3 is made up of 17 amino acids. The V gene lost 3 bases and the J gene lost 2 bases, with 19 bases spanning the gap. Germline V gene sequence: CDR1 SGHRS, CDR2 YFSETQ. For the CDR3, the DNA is TGCGCCAGCAGCTCTGGTGGACTATCCTCTCCCACAGATACGCAGTATTTT. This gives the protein CASSSGGLSSPTDTQYF.

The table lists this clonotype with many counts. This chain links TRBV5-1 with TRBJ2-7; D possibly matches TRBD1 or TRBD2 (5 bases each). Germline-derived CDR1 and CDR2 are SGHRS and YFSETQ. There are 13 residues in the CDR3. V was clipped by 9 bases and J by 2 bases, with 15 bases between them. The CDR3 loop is CAICDEGTYEQYF. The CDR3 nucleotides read TGCGCCATATGCGACGAGGGGACCTACGAGCAGTACTTC.

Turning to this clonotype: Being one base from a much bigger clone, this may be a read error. CDR3: CVSSPTGPIHNEQFF. CDR3 sequence (DNA): TGTGTCAGCAGTCCAACAGGGCCCATCCACAATGAGCAGTTCTTC. The rearrangement uses TRBV28 and TRBJ2-1, with TRBD1 as a possible D gene (6 bases). The germline gives CDR1 MDHEN, CDR2 SYDVKM. The CDR3 length is 15 residues.

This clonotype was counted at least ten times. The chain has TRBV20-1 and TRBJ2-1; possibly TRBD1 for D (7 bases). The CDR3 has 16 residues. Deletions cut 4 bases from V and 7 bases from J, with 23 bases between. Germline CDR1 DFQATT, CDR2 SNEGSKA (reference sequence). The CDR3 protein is CSATQGLEGGRNEQFF. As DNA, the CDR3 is TGCAGTGCTACACAGGGGTTGGAGGGGGGTCGGAATGAGCAGTTCTTC.

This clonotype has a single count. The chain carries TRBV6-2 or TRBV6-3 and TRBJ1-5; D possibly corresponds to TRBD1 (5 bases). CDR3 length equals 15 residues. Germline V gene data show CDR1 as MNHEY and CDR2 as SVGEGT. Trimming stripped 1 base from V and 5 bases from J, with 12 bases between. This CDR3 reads CASSYYGQGHQPQHF. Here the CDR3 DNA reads TGTGCCAGCAGTTACTATGGGCAGGGCCATCAGCCCCAGCATTTT.

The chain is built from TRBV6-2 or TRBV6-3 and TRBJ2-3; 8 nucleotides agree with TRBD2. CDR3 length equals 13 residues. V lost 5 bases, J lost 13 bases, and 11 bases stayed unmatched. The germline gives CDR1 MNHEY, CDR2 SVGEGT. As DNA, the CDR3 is TGTGCCAGCAGTGCCGGGACTAGGGGAAGGGAGTATTTT. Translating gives CASSAGTRGREYF.

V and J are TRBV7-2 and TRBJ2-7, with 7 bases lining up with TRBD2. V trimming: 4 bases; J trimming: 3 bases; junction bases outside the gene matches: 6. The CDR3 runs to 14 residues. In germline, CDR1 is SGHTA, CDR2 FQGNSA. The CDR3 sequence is CASSSSRDYYEQYF. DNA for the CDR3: TGTGCCAGCAGCTCCTCCCGGGACTACTACGAGCAGTACTTC.

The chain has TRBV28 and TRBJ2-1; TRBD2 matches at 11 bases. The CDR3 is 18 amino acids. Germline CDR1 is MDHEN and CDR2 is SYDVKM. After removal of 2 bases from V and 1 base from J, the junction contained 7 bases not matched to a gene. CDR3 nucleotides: TGTGCCAGCAGTTTAGACGGACTAGCGGGTTTATCCTACAATGAGCAGTTCTTC. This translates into CASSLDGLAGLSYNEQFF. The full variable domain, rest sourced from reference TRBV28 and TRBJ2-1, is DVKVTQSSRYLVKRTGEKVFLECVQDMDHENMFWYRQDPGLGLRLIYFSYDVKMKEKGDIPEGYSVSREKKERFSLILESASTNQTSMYLCASSLDGLAGLSYNEQFFGPGTRLTVL.

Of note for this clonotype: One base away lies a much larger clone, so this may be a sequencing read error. DNA of the CDR3: TGTGCCAGCAGCTTACATCAGGGGGTGGGCACTGAAGCTTTCTTT. Translating gives CASSLHQGVGTEAFF. V is TRBV11-2 and J is TRBJ1-1; TRBD1 matches 7 bases. Germline loops: CDR1 SGHAT, CDR2 FQNNGV. V lost 2 bases and J lost 4; bases outside the gene matches: 7. The CDR3 length is 15 residues.

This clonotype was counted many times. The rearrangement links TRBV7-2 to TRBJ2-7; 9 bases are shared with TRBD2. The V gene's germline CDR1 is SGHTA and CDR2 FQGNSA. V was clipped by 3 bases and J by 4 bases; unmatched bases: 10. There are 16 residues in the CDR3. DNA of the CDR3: TGTGCCAGCAGCTTGAATGCGGGGGGGCTTTCTTACGAGCAGTACTTC. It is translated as CASSLNAGGLSYEQYF.

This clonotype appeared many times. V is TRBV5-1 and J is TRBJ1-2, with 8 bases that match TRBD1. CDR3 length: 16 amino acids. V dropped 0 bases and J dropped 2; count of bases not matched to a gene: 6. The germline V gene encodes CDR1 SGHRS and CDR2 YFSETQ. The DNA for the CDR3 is TGCGCCAGCAGCTTGGTCCCCCAGGGGGCCAACTATGGCTACACCTTC. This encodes CASSLVPQGANYGYTF.